The rows below give T cell receptor beta chains drawn from one sample of a study of CD8+ T cells in alopecia areata. The protocol was immunoSEQ multiplex PCR, while the TCRdb copy is restricted to in-frame clones and leaves out a portion. The repertoire has 95,000 to 110,000 clones, more than 75% of them found once; the top ten carry over 8.5%. This specimen was CD8+ T cells sorted from blood, taken between weeks 30 and 35, from a patient treated with tofacitinib. Receptors originate from a human donor with alopecia areata. The CDR3 runs from the conserved cysteine through the conserved F or W.

TRBV27	TRBJ1-5	CASSSLPDSHNQPQHF
TRBV7-6	TRBJ1-2	CASSLAPGQGADGYTF
TRBV9	TRBJ1-1	CASSEGPSTEAFF
TRBV29-1	TRBJ2-5	CSVEGTGGWEETQYF
TRBV11-2	TRBJ1-2	CASSPEGPTFYGYTF
TRBV6-1	TRBJ2-7	CASSESRWAAGYEQYF
TRBV7-8	TRBJ2-1	CASSNPGLASFSYNEQFF
TRBV5-5	TRBJ2-1	CASSHRAYNEQFF
TRBV7-9	TRBJ2-7	CASSSWASGRRRFVYEQYF
TRBV6-5	TRBJ2-7	CASSYSSSYEQYF
TRBV19	TRBJ1-6	CASTYSDGSYNSPLHF
TRBV25-1	TRBJ2-1	CASFSLTNEQFF
TRBV30	TRBJ1-6	CAWSCNCYNSPLHF
TRBV29-1	TRBJ2-1	CSVDLFRQAEKLF
TRBV29-1	TRBJ1-1	CSVRRGRDTEAFF
TRBV14	TRBJ2-2	CASSRGAGELFF
TRBV5-6	TRBJ1-1	CASSLGGGAEAFF
TRBV29-1	TRBJ2-3	CSVEDFGGRGYTQYF
TRBV7-9	TRBJ1-1	CASSLRARESREAFF
TRBV6-4	TRBJ2-7	CASPTETYEQYF
TRBV11-2	TRBJ1-1	CASSLLPPGPNTEAFF
TRBV27	TRBJ2-2	CASSTVSLAATGELFF
TRBV30	TRBJ2-5	CAWSRTGIETQYF
TRBV29-1	TRBJ2-1	CSVEVAGGGYNEQFF
TRBV29-1	TRBJ2-7	CSVDPGTGDYEQYF
TRBV4-1	TRBJ2-2	CASGTANTGELFF
TRBV7-2	TRBJ2-1	CASKDRGANNEQFF
TRBV27	TRBJ2-7	CASSSGTASYEQYF
TRBV7-9	TRBJ2-2	CASSSHPTGDTGELFF
TRBV27	TRBJ2-1	CASSLADSYNEQFF
TRBV30	TRBJ1-5	CAWSEGYGNQPQHF
TRBV5-4	TRBJ2-7	CASSPTRNRAWEEQYF
TRBV7-9	TRBJ2-1	CASSTSGGIYNEQFF
TRBV27	TRBJ1-5	CASSGEGNQPQHF
TRBV15	TRBJ2-1	CATSRDPSGSRNEQFF
TRBV4-1	TRBJ2-1	CASSQVDSYNEQFF
TRBV11-2	TRBJ2-7	CASSPPPRTAEQYF
TRBV4-2	TRBJ1-2	CASTRTVFYYGYTF
TRBV5-1	TRBJ2-1	CASSLNGGNNEQFF
TRBV27	TRBJ2-7	CASSYRAGREQYF
TRBV30	TRBJ1-2	CAWSVGYGSTNYGYTF
TRBV7-9	TRBJ2-4	CASSFGTGSNIQYF
TRBV27	-	CASSWGLGHEQYF
TRBV5-4	TRBJ2-3	CASSTHGGSTTDTQYF